What follows are 17 T cell receptor beta chains derived from one specimen sequenced in a study of T cells in Graves' hyperthyroidism and ophthalmopathy. From RNA transcripts, TCR beta CDR3 regions were amplified. The HTBI primer set served for first-round RT-PCR of the TCR CDR3. TCRdb re-derived calls from the multiplex PCR reads in MiXCR, one entry per CDR3 protein. The profile shows fewer than 350,000 distinct CDR3 sequences, nearly 15% of them singletons. Material: blood. The origin of the receptors is a woman aged 45-60 years with Graves' hyperthyroidism that later progressed to Graves' ophthalmopathy.

The chain employs TRBV5-8 and TRBJ2-7; D remains ambiguous. This CDR3 region has 15 residues. The germline CDR1 and CDR2 sequences are SGHTS and YDEGEE. The V end was cut by 4 bases, the J end by 7 bases, with 21 bases between. The CDR3 loop is CASSPVLDRDREQYF. CDR3 bases: TGTGCCAGCAGCCCCGTGCTAGATAGAGATCGGGAGCAGTACTTC.

This clonotype was observed many times. This chain uses TRBV7-2 with TRBJ1-2; D not resolved. Germline V gene sequence: CDR1 SGHTA, CDR2 FQGNSA. The V and J ends lost 5 bases and 7 bases respectively, with 17 bases between them. This CDR3 comprises 14 residues. The CDR3 coding sequence is TGTGCCAGCAGCGCGTGGCAAGTGGGATTTGGCTACACCTTC. Encoded protein: CASSAWQVGFGYTF.

The genes are TRBV19 and TRBJ2-5, with D hard to call. CDR3 size: 15 residues. CDR1 LNHDA and CDR2 SQIVND come from the germline V gene (reference sequence). V lost 3 bases and J 1 base, leaving 12 bases between the germline ends. The DNA of the CDR3 is TGTGCCAGTAGTATTAGCAGTGTAAGCCAAGAGACCCAGTACTTC. Its translation: CASSISSVSQETQYF.

A few counts support this clonotype. V and J are TRBV10-2 and TRBJ2-7, with TRBD2 matching 7 bases. With 9 bases clipped from V and 9 bases from J, the junction kept 29 bases outside the gene matches. The CDR3 spans 18 residues. The V gene's germline CDR1 is WSHSY and CDR2 SAAADI. The CDR3 region is CARSGDSRLKMGNTGQYF. DNA of the CDR3: TGCGCCAGGAGCGGGGACTCGAGGTTAAAAATGGGGAATACCGGGCAGTACTTC.

At least ten counts were recorded for this clonotype. V gene TRBV2 combines with J gene TRBJ2-7; D unresolved. The CDR3 contains 10 residues. Germline-derived CDR1 and CDR2 are SNHLY and FYNNEI. V was trimmed by 8 bases and J by 2 bases, leaving 4 bases between them. The CDR3 loop is CASGTYEQYF. The DNA for the CDR3 is TGTGCCAGCGGAACCTACGAGCAGTACTTC.

This clonotype was counted many times. The chain employs TRBV2 and TRBJ1-5, with no clear D. This CDR3 is built from 14 residues. Germline CDR1 reads SNHLY; CDR2 reads FYNNEI. V was cut by 6 bases and J by 0 bases, with 9 bases left in between. CDR3 nucleotides: TGTGCCAGCAGCGGGCAGACTAGCAATCAGCCCCAGCATTTT. Protein product: CASSGQTSNQPQHF.

This clonotype was observed a few times. The rearrangement links TRBV9 to TRBJ1-2, with D possibly matching TRBD1 (5 bases). V was cut by 3 bases and J by 5 bases, with 23 bases left in between. Germline values: CDR1 SGDLS, CDR2 YYNGEE. CDR3 size: 17 residues. The CDR3 nucleotides read TGTGCCAGCAGCGCTACCTTGGCCCCAGGGTACTCTTATGGCTACACCTTC. This translates into CASSATLAPGYSYGYTF.

Ten or more counts support this clonotype. The CDR3 region is CASSPITDYGYTF. The CDR3 DNA sequence: TGTGCCAGCAGCCCTATAACGGACTATGGCTACACCTTC. The chain combines TRBV28 with TRBJ1-2; D ambiguous. V dropped 6 bases and J dropped 3 bases, with 11 bases sitting between them. There are 13 residues in the CDR3. Per the germline V gene, CDR1 is MDHEN and CDR2 is SYDVKM.

There are a few counts of this clonotype. The chain links TRBV5-6 to TRBJ2-1, with D maybe TRBD1 (6 bases). The CDR3 is 15 amino acids. V was pared by 0 bases and J by 2 bases, with 9 bases between. CDR1 SGHDT and CDR2 YYEEEE come from the germline V gene. CDR3 nucleotide sequence: TGTGCCAGCAGCTTGGGGCAGGGGCCCTACAATGAGCAGTTCTTC. It encodes CASSLGQGPYNEQFF.

This clonotype was recorded many times. This sequence joins TRBV24-1 and TRBJ2-1, with 8 bases identical to TRBD1. Unmatched junction bases numbered 5, after V lost 1 base and J lost 7 bases. Germline values: CDR1 KGHDR, CDR2 SFDVKD. This CDR3 comprises 15 residues. The CDR3 sequence is CATSDFGQGANEQFF. CDR3 sequence (DNA): TGTGCCACCAGTGATTTCGGGCAGGGGGCGAATGAGCAGTTCTTC.

This clonotype occurred many times. The chain combines TRBV20-1 with TRBJ2-1, with 12 bases fitting TRBD2. The ends lost 4 bases at V and 7 bases at J; junction bases unmatched: 8. The germline V gene encodes CDR1 DFQATT and CDR2 SNEGSKA (reference sequence). The CDR3 extends over 15 amino acids. The CDR3 sequence is CSATSLAGGTNEQFF. CDR3 sequence (DNA): TGCAGTGCTACCTCGCTAGCGGGAGGGACGAATGAGCAGTTCTTC.

This CDR3 is CAWTRRGLRAGELFF. CDR3 DNA: TGTGCCTGGACCCGTAGGGGGTTAAGAGCCGGGGAGCTGTTTTTT. V gene TRBV30 combines with J gene TRBJ2-2, with a weak D call TRBD1 (6 bases). This CDR3 is 15 amino acids long. Germline-derived CDR1 and CDR2 are GTSNPN and SVGIG (reference sequence). With 4 bases removed from V and 6 bases from J, the gap between germline ends came to 18 bases.

Ten or more counts support this clonotype. This chain links TRBV28 with TRBJ1-4; 7 bases map to TRBD1. The CDR3 loop spans 14 amino acids. The V gene end was trimmed by 5 bases and the J gene end by 7 bases; junction bases not matched to a gene: 7. CDR1 and CDR2 (germline): MDHEN, SYDVKM. The DNA of the CDR3 is TGTGCCAGCAGTCCGGGACAGTCCACTGAAAAACTGTTTTTT. Translating it yields CASSPGQSTEKLFF.

This clonotype came up many times. This chain links TRBV12-3 or TRBV12-4 with TRBJ2-3, with 12 nucleotides matching TRBD2. The CDR3 covers 15 residues. Trimming cost V 5 bases and J 5 bases; bases outside gene matches: 5. Here the CDR3 DNA reads TGTGCCAGCAGTCGACTAGCGGGAGCTGTAGATACGCAGTATTTT. Amino acid sequence: CASSRLAGAVDTQYF.

The sample holds many counts of this clonotype. The V gene is TRBV28, the J gene TRBJ1-1; D not resolved. Germline CDR1 is MDHEN and CDR2 is SYDVKM. This CDR3 spans 14 amino acids. Trimming stripped 11 bases from V and 1 base from J, with 17 bases between. The CDR3 sequence: CASFGVGQNTEAFF. CDR3 coding DNA: TGTGCCTCTTTTGGGGTAGGGCAGAACACTGAAGCTTTCTTT.

The rearrangement joins TRBV18 to TRBJ1-2; no clear D gene. This CDR3 spans 13 amino acids. V lost 6 bases, J lost 7 bases, and 15 bases lay in between. From germline, CDR1 is KGHSH and CDR2 LQKENI. The CDR3 DNA reads TGTGCCAGCTCCCCCCCGGACGGCTCTGGCTACACCTTC. Translation gives CASSPPDGSGYTF.

This clonotype has ten or more counts. J is TRBJ2-1 and V is TRBV11-3, with TRBD2 as a possible D gene (7 bases). Per the germline V gene, CDR1 is SGHNT and CDR2 is YENEEA. The CDR3 extends over 14 amino acids. V lost 5 bases, J lost 10 bases, and 18 bases lay in between. In nucleotides, the CDR3 is TGTGCCAGCAGCCCAACGAGGGGGGGAAAAGAGCAGTTCTTC. Protein product: CASSPTRGGKEQFF.